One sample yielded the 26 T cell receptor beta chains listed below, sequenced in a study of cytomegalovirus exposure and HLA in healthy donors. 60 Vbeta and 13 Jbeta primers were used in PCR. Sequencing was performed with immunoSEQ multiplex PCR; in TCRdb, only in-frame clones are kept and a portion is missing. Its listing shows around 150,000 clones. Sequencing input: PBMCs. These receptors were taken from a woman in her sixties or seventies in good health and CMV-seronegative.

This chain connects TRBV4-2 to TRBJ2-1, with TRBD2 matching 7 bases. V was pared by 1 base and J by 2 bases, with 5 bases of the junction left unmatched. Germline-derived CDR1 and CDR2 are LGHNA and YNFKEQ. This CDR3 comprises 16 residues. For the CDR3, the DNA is TGTGCCAGCAGCCAAGCCCGCGCGGGGGCCTACAATGAGCAGTTCTTC. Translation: CASSQARAGAYNEQFF.

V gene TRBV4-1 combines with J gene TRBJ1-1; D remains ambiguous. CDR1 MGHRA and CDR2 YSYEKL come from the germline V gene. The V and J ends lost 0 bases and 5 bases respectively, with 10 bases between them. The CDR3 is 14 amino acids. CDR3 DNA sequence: TGCGCCAGCAGCCAAGAAATGACGGGGACTGAAGCTTTCTTT. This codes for CASSQEMTGTEAFF.

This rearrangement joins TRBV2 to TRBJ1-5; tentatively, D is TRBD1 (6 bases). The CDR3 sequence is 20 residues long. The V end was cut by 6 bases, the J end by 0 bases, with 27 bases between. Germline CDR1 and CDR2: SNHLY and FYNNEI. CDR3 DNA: TGTGCCAGCAGCTTTGGGGGGGCCCTACTGTATGACCTTAGCAATCAGCCCCAGCATTTT. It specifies CASSFGGALLYDLSNQPQHF.

CDR3 DNA: TGTGCCAGCAGTCCACTGGGACAGGGAAATACTGAAGCTTTCTTT. This sequence encodes CASSPLGQGNTEAFF. This sequence joins TRBV27 and TRBJ1-1, with TRBD1 matching 9 bases. The CDR3 has 15 amino acids. Germline CDR1 MNHEY, CDR2 SMNVEV (reference sequence). The V and J ends lost 5 bases and 5 bases, in that order; junction bases with no gene match: 9.

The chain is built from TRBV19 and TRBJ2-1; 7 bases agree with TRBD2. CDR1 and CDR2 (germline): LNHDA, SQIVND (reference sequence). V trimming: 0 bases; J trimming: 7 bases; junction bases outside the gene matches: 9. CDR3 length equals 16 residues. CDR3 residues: CASSIDGRPGDNEQFF. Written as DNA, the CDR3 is TGTGCCAGTAGTATAGACGGGAGGCCCGGGGATAATGAGCAGTTCTTC.

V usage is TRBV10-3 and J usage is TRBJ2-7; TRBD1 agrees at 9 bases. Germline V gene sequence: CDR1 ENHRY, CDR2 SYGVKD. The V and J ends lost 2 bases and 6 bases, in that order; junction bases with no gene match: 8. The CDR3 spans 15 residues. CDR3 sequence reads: CAISEPGTGKGEQYF. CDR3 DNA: TGTGCCATCAGTGAGCCCGGGACAGGGAAGGGCGAGCAGTACTTC.

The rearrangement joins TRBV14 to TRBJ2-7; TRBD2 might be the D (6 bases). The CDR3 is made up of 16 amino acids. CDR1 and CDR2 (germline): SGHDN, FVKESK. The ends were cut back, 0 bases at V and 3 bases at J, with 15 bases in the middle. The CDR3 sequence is CASSQDIGGTLYEQYF. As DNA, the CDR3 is TGTGCCAGCAGCCAAGATATCGGAGGGACTCTCTACGAGCAGTACTTC.

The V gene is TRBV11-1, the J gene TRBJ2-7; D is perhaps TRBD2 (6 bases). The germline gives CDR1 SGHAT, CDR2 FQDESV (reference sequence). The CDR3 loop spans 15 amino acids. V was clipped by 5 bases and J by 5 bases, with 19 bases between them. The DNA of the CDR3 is TGTGCCAGCAGCATAGGGAGGATGGTGCGGGACGAGCAGTACTTC. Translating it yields CASSIGRMVRDEQYF.

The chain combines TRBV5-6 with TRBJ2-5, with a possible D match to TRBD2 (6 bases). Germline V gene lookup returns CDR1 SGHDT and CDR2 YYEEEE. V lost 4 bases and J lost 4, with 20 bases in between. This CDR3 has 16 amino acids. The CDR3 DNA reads TGTGCCAGCAGCGGGGCGGGCGGCGGGAAGAGAGAGACCCAGTACTTC. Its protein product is CASSGAGGGKRETQYF.

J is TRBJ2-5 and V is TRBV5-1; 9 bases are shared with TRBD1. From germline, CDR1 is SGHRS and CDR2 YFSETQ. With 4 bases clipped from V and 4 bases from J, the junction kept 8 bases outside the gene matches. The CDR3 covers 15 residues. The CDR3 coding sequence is TGCGCCAGCAGCCCGCCGGGACAGGGTGCAGAGACCCAGTACTTC. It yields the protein CASSPPGQGAETQYF.

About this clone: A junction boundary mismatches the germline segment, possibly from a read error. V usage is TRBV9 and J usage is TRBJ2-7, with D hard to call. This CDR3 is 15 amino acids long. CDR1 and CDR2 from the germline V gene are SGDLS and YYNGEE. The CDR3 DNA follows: TGTGCTAGCAGCGTAACGGGTGGTAGGTCCTACGAGCAGTACTTC. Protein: CASSVTGGRSYEQYF.

CDR3 protein: CASSPPSGDYGYTF. The CDR3 bases are TGTGCCAGCTCACCACCGTCCGGGGACTATGGCTACACCTTC. V gene TRBV18 combines with J gene TRBJ1-2, with D unresolved. Between the trimmed V and J ends, which lost 0 bases and 3 bases, there was a span of 8 bases. The CDR3 totals 14 residues. Germline CDR1 is KGHSH and CDR2 is LQKENI.

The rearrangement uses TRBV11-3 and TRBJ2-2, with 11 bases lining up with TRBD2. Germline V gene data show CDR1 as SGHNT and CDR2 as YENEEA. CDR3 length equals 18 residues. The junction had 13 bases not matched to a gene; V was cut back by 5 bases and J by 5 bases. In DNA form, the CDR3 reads TGTGCCAGCAGCGGTATTAATAGAAGGACTAGCGGGACCGGGGAGCTGTTTTTT. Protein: CASSGINRRTSGTGELFF.

CDR3 in amino acids: CASSLAGTSGGGHNEQFF. DNA of the CDR3: TGTGCCAGCAGCTTAGCGGGGACTAGCGGGGGGGGACACAATGAGCAGTTCTTC. The chain links TRBV7-2 to TRBJ2-1, with TRBD2 identical over 16 bases. The CDR3 sequence is 18 residues long. V dropped 0 bases and J dropped 5; count of bases not matched to a gene: 4. CDR1 and CDR2 from the germline V gene are SGHTA and FQGNSA.

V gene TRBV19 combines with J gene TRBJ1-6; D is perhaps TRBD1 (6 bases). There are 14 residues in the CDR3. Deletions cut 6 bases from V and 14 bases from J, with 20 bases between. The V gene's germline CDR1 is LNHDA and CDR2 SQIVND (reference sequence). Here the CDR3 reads CASSSGTSFLALHF. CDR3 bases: TGTGCCAGTAGCTCCGGGACATCCTTTTTGGCCCTCCACTTT.

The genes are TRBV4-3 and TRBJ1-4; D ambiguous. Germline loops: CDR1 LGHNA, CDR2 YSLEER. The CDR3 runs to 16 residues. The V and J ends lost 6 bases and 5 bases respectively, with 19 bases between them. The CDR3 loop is CASSRGIPAINEKLFF. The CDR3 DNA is TGCGCCAGCAGTCGAGGGATTCCAGCCATCAATGAAAAACTGTTTTTT.

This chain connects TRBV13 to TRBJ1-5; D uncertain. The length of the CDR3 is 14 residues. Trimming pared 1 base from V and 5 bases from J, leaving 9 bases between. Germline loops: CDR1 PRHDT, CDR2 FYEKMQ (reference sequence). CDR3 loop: CASSLVGTDQPQHF. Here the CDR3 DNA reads TGTGCCAGCAGCTTAGTCGGTACCGATCAGCCCCAGCATTTT.

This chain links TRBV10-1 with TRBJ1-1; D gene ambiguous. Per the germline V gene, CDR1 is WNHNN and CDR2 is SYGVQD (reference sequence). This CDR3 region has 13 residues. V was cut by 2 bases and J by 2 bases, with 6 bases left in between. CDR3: CASSEDSNTEAFF. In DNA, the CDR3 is TGCGCCAGCAGTGAGGACTCAAACACTGAAGCTTTCTTT.

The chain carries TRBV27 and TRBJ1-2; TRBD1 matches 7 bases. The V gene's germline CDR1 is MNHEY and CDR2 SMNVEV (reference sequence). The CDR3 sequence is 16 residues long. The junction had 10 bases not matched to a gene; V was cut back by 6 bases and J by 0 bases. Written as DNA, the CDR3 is TGTGCCAGCAGGTTTAAACAGGGGTCGCCTAACTATGGCTACACCTTC. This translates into CASRFKQGSPNYGYTF.

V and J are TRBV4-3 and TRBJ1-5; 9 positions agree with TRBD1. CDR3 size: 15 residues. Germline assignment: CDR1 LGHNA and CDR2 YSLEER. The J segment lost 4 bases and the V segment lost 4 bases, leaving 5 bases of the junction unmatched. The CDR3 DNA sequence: TGCGCCAGCAGCCGGGACAGGGTTGGGAATCAGCCCCAGCATTTT. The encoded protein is CASSRDRVGNQPQHF.

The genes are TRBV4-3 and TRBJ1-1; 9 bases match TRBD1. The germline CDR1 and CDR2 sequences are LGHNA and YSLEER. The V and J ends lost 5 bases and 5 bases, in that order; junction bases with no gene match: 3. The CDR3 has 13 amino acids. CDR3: CASSYRGQTEAFF. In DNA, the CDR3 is TGCGCCAGCAGCTACAGGGGGCAGACTGAAGCTTTCTTT.

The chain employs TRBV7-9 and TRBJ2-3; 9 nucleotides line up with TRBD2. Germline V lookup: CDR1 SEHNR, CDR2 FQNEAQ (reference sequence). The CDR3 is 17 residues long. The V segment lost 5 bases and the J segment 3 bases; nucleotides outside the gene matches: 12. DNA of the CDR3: TGTGCCAGCAGCCTTCCGGTGGCGGGAGGGCGTACAGATACGCAGTATTTT. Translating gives CASSLPVAGGRTDTQYF.

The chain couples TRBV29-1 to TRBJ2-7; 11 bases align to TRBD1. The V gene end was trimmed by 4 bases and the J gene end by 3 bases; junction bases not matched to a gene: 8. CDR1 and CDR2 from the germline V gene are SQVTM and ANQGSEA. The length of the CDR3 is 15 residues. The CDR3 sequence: CSVVLRGTGGYEQYF. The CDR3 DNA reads TGCAGCGTTGTTTTAAGAGGGACAGGGGGCTACGAGCAGTACTTC.

DNA for the CDR3: TGTGCCAGCAGCTTTGAACTCAACACCGGGGAGCTGTTTTTT. Residues: CASSFELNTGELFF. The V gene is TRBV13, the J gene TRBJ2-2; D gene uncertain. The CDR3 covers 14 residues. The germline gives CDR1 PRHDT, CDR2 FYEKMQ (reference sequence). Trimming took 3 bases from V and 2 from J, leaving 7 bases between them.

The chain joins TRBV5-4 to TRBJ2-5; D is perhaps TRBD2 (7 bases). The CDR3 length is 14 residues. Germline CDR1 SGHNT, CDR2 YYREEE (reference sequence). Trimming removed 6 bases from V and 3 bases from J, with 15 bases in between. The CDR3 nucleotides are TGTGCCAGCACGCGAGGGGGGGAGAAAGAGACCCAGTACTTC. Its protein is CASTRGGEKETQYF.

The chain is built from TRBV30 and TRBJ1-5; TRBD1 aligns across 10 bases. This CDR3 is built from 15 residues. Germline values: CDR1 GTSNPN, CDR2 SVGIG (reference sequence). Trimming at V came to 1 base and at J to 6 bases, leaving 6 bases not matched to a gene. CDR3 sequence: CAWSARDRGIQPQHF. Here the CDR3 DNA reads TGTGCCTGGAGTGCCCGGGACAGGGGTATTCAGCCCCAGCATTTT. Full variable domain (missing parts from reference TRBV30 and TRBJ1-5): SQTIHQWPATLVQPVGSPLSLECTVEGTSNPNLYWYRQAAGRGLQLLFYSVGIGQISSEVPQNLSASRPQDRQFILSSKKLLLSDSGFYLCAWSARDRGIQPQHFGDGTRLSIL.